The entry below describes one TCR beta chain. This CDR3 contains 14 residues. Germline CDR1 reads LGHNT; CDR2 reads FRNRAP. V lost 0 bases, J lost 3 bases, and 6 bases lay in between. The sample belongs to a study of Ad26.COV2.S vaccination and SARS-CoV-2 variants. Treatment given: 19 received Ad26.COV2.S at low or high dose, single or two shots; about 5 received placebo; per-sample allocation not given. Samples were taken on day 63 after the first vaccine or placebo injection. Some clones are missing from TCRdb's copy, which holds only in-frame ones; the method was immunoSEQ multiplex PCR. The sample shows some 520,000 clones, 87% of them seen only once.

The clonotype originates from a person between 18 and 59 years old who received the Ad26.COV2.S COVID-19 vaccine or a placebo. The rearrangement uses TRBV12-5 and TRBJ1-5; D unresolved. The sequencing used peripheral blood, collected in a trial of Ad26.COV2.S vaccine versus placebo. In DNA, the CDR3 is TGTGCTAGTGGTTTGGTAAATGTCAATCAGCCCCAGCATTTT. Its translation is CASGLVNVNQPQHF. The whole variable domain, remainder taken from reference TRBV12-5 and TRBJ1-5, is DARVTQTPRHKVTEMGQEVTMRCQPILGHNTVFWYRQTMMQGLELLAYFRNRAPLDDSGMPKDRFSAEMPDATLATLKIQPSEPRDSAVYFCASGLVNVNQPQHFGDGTRLSIL.